The T cell receptor beta chain under discussion was sequenced for a study of blood T cell repertoires in COVID-19 (dated by TCRdb to the early 2020s). With regard to the full study: The collaborator samples originated in the United States, Italy and Spain and spanned the acute and convalescent phases of COVID-19. The material from the prospective study consisted of cDNA or gDNA derived from T cells, B-cell-depleted T cells, or PBMCs. The dataset comprised deeply sampled blood TCRbeta repertoires from subjects exposed to, actively infected with, or recovered from COVID-19. The repertoires were released in a freely available public database intended as a resource for research on the immune response to SARS-CoV-2. The samples were drawn from the first 160 participants of the ongoing ImmuneRACE study and from some 1,300 subjects provided by 6 global collaborators. A de-identified subject ID, COVID-19 status, age in years and sex were almost always included in the sample metadata. Where available, HLA class I and class II types were taken from metadata supplied by the sample provider and were not determined by assay-based typing.

Collaborating institutions collected whole blood in K2EDTA tubes following their own protocols. For TCRbeta analysis, collaborators shipped samples as frozen whole blood, isolated PBMCs, or DNA extracted from either of those sample types. The immunoSEQ Assay, a bias-controlled multiplex PCR, was used to amplify TCRbeta CDR3 regions from genomic DNA. In the original analysis: The number of nucleated cells in each sample was estimated by amplification of reference gene primers within the assay. Sequence reads were collapsed and filtered to measure the absolute abundance of every unique TCRbeta CDR3 rearrangement. For each sample, productive Simpson clonality was calculated by taking the square root of Simpson's diversity index across productive rearrangements. In TCRdb, the immuneACCESS table is reduced to in-frame sequences with V and J assigned. These tables do not hold every clone; where another copy was compared, an unresolved V gene accounts for under half, and the others remain unexplained. The DNA gave D and trimming, while V, J and clone size come from that table. This sample is represented by about 98,000 clones; about 89% of them were singletons. 9% to 12% of the sample lies in the top ten.

About this clone: Its antigen is not yet known. Base qualities are not recorded, but no much larger clone differs from it by a single base.

The germline V gene (reference sequence) gives CDR1 as LGHDT and CDR2 as YNNKEL. V is cut back by 5 bases and J by 5 bases, with 8 bases in the junction unmatched. Reading from cysteine to phenylalanine, the CDR3 counts 15 amino acids. Only the CDR3 region is kept as DNA, spanning 45 bases read in frame from base 1. What the study reported, not specific to this receptor: How much clinical and demographic metadata was included differed by source and by participant, and the metadata was provided uncurated.

Sequences were obtained from peripheral blood. The origin of this receptor is a man aged 50 to 59 with acute or convalescent COVID-19. The sequence joins TRBV3-1 (or the pseudogene TRBV3-2) to TRBJ2-7, with 11 central nucleotides matching TRBD2. The DNA sequence reads TGTGCCAGCAGCGCTGTAGCGGGAGGGCCCCACGAGCAGTACTTC. The encoded protein is CASSAVAGGPHEQYF.